Each of the 13 T cell receptor beta chains below was sequenced from the same sample in a study of T cells in Graves' hyperthyroidism and ophthalmopathy (dated by TCRdb to the late 2010s). The receptor library was made with multiplex PCR. TCRdb records Illumina HiSeq 2000 as the sequencer. The TCR beta CDR3 regions were amplified from the RNA transcripts. For the first round of RT-PCR on the TCR CDR3, the HTBI primer set was used together with the Qiagen OneStep RT-PCR kit. TCRdb reran the public reads through fastp at Q25 and MiXCR, keeping productive beta chains. Merged by CDR3 protein, the rows form single entries marked with the most common genes and DNA. The sample profile shows about 350,000 distinct CDR3 sequences; more than 11% of them were found once. The ten most abundant clones make up about 22% of the sample. Sequencing was carried out using blood. All receptors come from a woman in her thirties with Graves' hyperthyroidism.

This clonotype appeared many times. The V gene is TRBV28, the J gene TRBJ1-2; perhaps TRBD1 as D (5 bases). Per germline, CDR1 MDHEN and CDR2 SYDVKM. The CDR3 runs 14 residues. Trimming cost V 6 bases and J 3 bases, with 14 bases left between them. The CDR3 protein is CASSIAGRDYGYTF. The CDR3 bases are TGTGCCAGCAGCATCGCGGGGCGAGACTATGGCTACACCTTC.

About this clonotype itself: A single base separates this from a much larger clone, so it may be a read error. The chain is built from TRBV28 and TRBJ2-7; D is undetermined. The germline gives CDR1 MDHEN, CDR2 SYDVKM. The germline V and J ends were trimmed by 5 bases and 5 bases, with 16 bases remaining between them. The CDR3 totals 14 residues. The CDR3 loop is CASSHCEQAHEQYF. The CDR3 DNA sequence: TGTGCCAGCAGTCATTGCGAACAAGCCCACGAGCAGTACTTC.

A few counts support this clonotype. The V call is TRBV30, the J call TRBJ2-5; TRBD2 might be the D (5 bases). There are 13 residues in the CDR3. The V end lost 0 bases, the J end lost 7 bases, and 12 bases lay between the germline ends. Germline CDR1 is GTSNPN and CDR2 is SVGIG (reference sequence). DNA of the CDR3: TGTGCCTGGAGTGTGATGGACGAGGGGACCCAGTACTTC. It is translated as CAWSVMDEGTQYF.

This clonotype has ten or more counts. V and J are TRBV20-1 and TRBJ2-3; D remains ambiguous. Germline V lookup: CDR1 DFQATT, CDR2 SNEGSKA (reference sequence). Trimming removed 3 bases at V and 2 bases at J, with 12 bases between. The CDR3 has 14 amino acids. The DNA of the CDR3 is TGCAGTGCTAGCGAAGAATTAGACACAGATACGCAGTATTTT. This translates into CSASEELDTDTQYF.

The V call is TRBV28, the J call TRBJ2-5; D may be TRBD1 (5 bases). CDR3 length equals 15 residues. CDR1 and CDR2 (germline): MDHEN, SYDVKM. The V and J ends lost 0 bases and 4 bases respectively, with 12 bases between them. CDR3 loop: CASSLWTAGGETQYF. Written as DNA, the CDR3 is TGTGCCAGCAGTTTATGGACAGCAGGTGGAGAGACCCAGTACTTC. Based on the CDR3 plus reference TRBV28 and TRBJ2-5, the full variable domain is DVKVTQSSRYLVKRTGEKVFLECVQDMDHENMFWYRQDPGLGLRLIYFSYDVKMKEKGDIPEGYSVSREKKERFSLILESASTNQTSMYLCASSLWTAGGETQYFGPGTRLLVL.

This clonotype showed up just a few times. The chain joins TRBV6-2 or TRBV6-3 to TRBJ2-7; perhaps D is TRBD1 or TRBD2 (6 bases each). Per germline, CDR1 MNHEY and CDR2 SVGEGT. V was pared by 3 bases and J by 2 bases, with 11 bases between. CDR3 length: 14 amino acids. CDR3 protein: CASSYGGLTYEQYF. The CDR3, as DNA: TGTGCCAGCAGTTATGGGGGGCTCACCTACGAGCAGTACTTC.

This clonotype was recorded many times. This chain links TRBV2 with TRBJ2-1, with 7 nucleotides matching TRBD2. The CDR3 runs 15 residues. Germline V lookup: CDR1 SNHLY, CDR2 FYNNEI. The J segment lost 0 bases and the V segment lost 6 bases, leaving 5 bases of the junction unmatched. The CDR3, as DNA: TGTGCCAGCAGGCCCGGGAGGAGCTCCTACAATGAGCAGTTCTTC. Translated, it gives CASRPGRSSYNEQFF.

This clonotype has a count of ten or more. The genes are TRBV24-1 and TRBJ2-1; 11 nucleotides line up with TRBD2. CDR3 length: 15 residues. After removal of 3 bases from V and 8 bases from J, the junction contained 5 bases not matched to a gene. The germline CDR1 and CDR2 sequences are KGHDR and SFDVKD. The CDR3 here is CATSDLAGGAYEQFF. CDR3 nucleotide sequence: TGTGCCACCAGTGATCTAGCGGGAGGTGCTTATGAGCAGTTCTTC.

The V call is TRBV7-8, the J call TRBJ2-1, with TRBD1 identical over 7 bases. Germline assignment: CDR1 SGHVS and CDR2 FQNEAQ. V dropped 5 bases and J dropped 5; count of bases not matched to a gene: 15. This CDR3 comprises 17 residues. CDR3 amino acids: CASSTRQGRSLNNEQFF. CDR3 coding DNA: TGTGCCAGCAGCACCCGACAGGGACGTAGCCTTAACAATGAGCAGTTCTTC.

This chain joins TRBV30 and TRBJ1-2, with TRBD1 matching 8 bases. CDR3 length: 13 residues. The J segment lost 6 bases and the V segment lost 3 bases, leaving 6 bases of the junction unmatched. Germline-derived CDR1 and CDR2 are GTSNPN and SVGIG (reference sequence). This CDR3 is CAWSRTGKNGYTF. CDR3 bases: TGTGCCTGGAGCCGGACAGGGAAAAATGGCTACACCTTC.

The gene calls are TRBV5-1 and TRBJ2-1; 11 nucleotides line up with TRBD2. The CDR3 has 19 amino acids. V lost 4 bases and J lost 0; bases outside the gene matches: 12. Germline loops: CDR1 SGHRS, CDR2 YFSETQ. CDR3 in DNA: TGCGCCAGCAGCCTGGCCGGGACTAGCGGTTACGACTCCTACAATGAGCAGTTCTTC. Translated, it gives CASSLAGTSGYDSYNEQFF.

In this sample, this clonotype turned up a few times. The V call is TRBV19, the J call TRBJ1-2, with 8 bases matching TRBD1. This CDR3 region has 14 residues. Unmatched junction bases numbered 8, after V lost 4 bases and J lost 7 bases. The germline V gene has CDR1 LNHDA and CDR2 SQIVND (reference sequence). The CDR3 nucleotides are TGTGCCAGTAGTACTGGACAGGGAACCGCTGGCTACACCTTC. Translation gives CASSTGQGTAGYTF.

This clonotype has a count of ten or more. The V call is TRBV2, the J call TRBJ1-4; 7 bases map to TRBD1. Germline trimming cut 0 bases from V and 8 bases from J; bases unmatched to any gene: 9. This CDR3 region has 16 residues. Germline lookup yields CDR1 SNHLY and CDR2 FYNNEI. DNA for the CDR3: TGTGCCAGCAGTGAAGCCCAAACAGGGGCGGAAGAAAAACTGTTTTTT. This translates into CASSEAQTGAEEKLFF.